The clone carrying this T cell receptor (beta chain) was picked up one time. The data were obtained in a study of cytomegalovirus exposure and HLA in healthy donors. The ends lost 2 bases at V and 5 bases at J; junction bases unmatched: 6. CDR1 is MNHEY, CDR2 SMNVEV, per germline (reference sequence). The CDR3 runs to 15 residues. The method was immunoSEQ multiplex PCR; TCRdb's version includes in-frame clones alone and lacks a portion of them. In the table there are 60,000 or so clones, roughly nine tenths of which are singletons. The material sequenced was PBMCs. The rearrangement links TRBV27 to TRBJ2-3; 8 bases are shared with TRBD2. This TCR derives from a young man in good health and CMV-seronegative. CDR3 DNA sequence: TGTGCCAGCAGTTTAGGAGCGGGAGTGGGAGATACGCAGTATTTT. Translation: CASSLGAGVGDTQYF.